A single sample gave rise to the 11 T cell receptor beta chains below, sequenced in a study of cytomegalovirus exposure and HLA in healthy donors. The PCR ran on 60 Vbeta and 13 Jbeta primers. Produced via immunoSEQ multiplex PCR; TCRdb's table is partial and in-frame only. The repertoire table contains around 200,000 clones. Input material: PBMCs. These TCRs come from a woman between 25 and 40 years old in good health and CMV-seropositive.

The chain is built from TRBV5-4 and TRBJ2-7; 10 bases map to TRBD2. Germline V CDR1 and CDR2: SGHNT, YYREEE (reference sequence). The CDR3 runs 17 residues. After removal of 9 bases from V and 2 bases from J, the junction contained 17 bases not matched to a gene. CDR3: CATHRGGQAGGTYEQYF. CDR3 DNA: TGTGCCACACACAGGGGTGGACAAGCGGGAGGGACCTACGAGCAGTACTTC.

The chain recombines TRBV30 with TRBJ1-1; 7 bases agree with TRBD1. Germline loops: CDR1 GTSNPN, CDR2 SVGIG (reference sequence). The CDR3 sequence is 14 residues long. The V and J ends lost 5 bases and 1 base, in that order; junction bases with no gene match: 7. CDR3 amino acids: CAWEPGQRNTEAFF. CDR3 nucleotides: TGTGCCTGGGAACCGGGACAGAGGAACACTGAAGCTTTCTTT.

The V call is TRBV27, the J call TRBJ1-2; D not certain. V was trimmed by 5 bases and J by 4 bases, leaving 20 bases between them. This CDR3 spans 16 amino acids. Germline V gene sequence: CDR1 MNHEY, CDR2 SMNVEV (reference sequence). Here the CDR3 reads CASSPAGRASGYGYTF. The CDR3 DNA follows: TGTGCCAGCAGTCCGGCCGGGAGGGCCTCTGGCTATGGCTACACCTTC.

The J gene is TRBJ1-5, the V gene TRBV6-1; 8 bases align to TRBD1. The germline CDR1 and CDR2 sequences are MNHNS and SASEGT. The CDR3 loop spans 13 amino acids. J lost 3 bases, V lost 8 bases, and 3 bases had no gene match. CDR3 DNA sequence: TGTGCCAGCGAACAGGGGGTCAATCAGCCCCAGCATTTT. As protein: CASEQGVNQPQHF.

The chain uses TRBV6-5 and TRBJ2-5, with D uncertain. The end of the DNA fits TRBJ2-7 better, so the J call may be wrong. Germline values: CDR1 MNHEY, CDR2 SVGAGI. CDR3 length: 11 residues. The CDR3 reads CASSYRYEQYF. CDR3 DNA sequence: TGTGCCAGCAGTTATCGCTACGAGCAGTACTTC.

V gene TRBV9 combines with J gene TRBJ2-3, with 11 positions matching TRBD2. Germline V gene data show CDR1 as SGDLS and CDR2 as YYNGEE. Trimming removed 4 bases from V and 0 bases from J; junction bases left unmatched: 7. CDR3 length: 17 residues. The CDR3 region has the DNA TGTGCCAGCAGCCCCTATTGGACTAGCGGGAGCACAGATACGCAGTATTTT. Protein: CASSPYWTSGSTDTQYF.

The chain employs TRBV5-1 and TRBJ2-2; 7 nucleotides align to TRBD2. This CDR3 is 14 amino acids long. Germline loops: CDR1 SGHRS, CDR2 YFSETQ. Unmatched junction bases numbered 6, after V lost 7 bases and J lost 3 bases. As DNA, the CDR3 is TGCGCCAGCGAATACCGGGGGGACACCGGGGAGCTGTTTTTT. Residues: CASEYRGDTGELFF.

The chain recombines TRBV4-1 with TRBJ1-1, with D possibly TRBD1 on 6 matching bases. V was cut by 4 bases and J by 6 bases, with 18 bases left in between. The CDR3 length is 15 residues. Germline assignment: CDR1 MGHRA and CDR2 YSYEKL. In DNA, the CDR3 is TGCGCCAGCAGCCGAATATCGGACAGTCTCTCTGAAGCTTTCTTT. It specifies CASSRISDSLSEAFF.

The V gene is TRBV18, the J gene TRBJ1-3, with a tentative D call TRBD1 (5 bases). The CDR3 is 14 amino acids. Looked up from germline, CDR1 is KGHSH and CDR2 is LQKENI. V lost 2 bases and J lost 8, with 13 bases in between. The CDR3, as DNA: TGTGCCAGCTCACCAAGGACATGGGTGGACACCATATATTTT. Translating gives CASSPRTWVDTIYF.

The chain joins TRBV9 to TRBJ2-7; 10 bases are a match to TRBD1. After removal of 4 bases from V and 7 bases from J, the junction contained 14 bases not matched to a gene. The CDR3 consists of 16 residues. Looked up from germline, CDR1 is SGDLS and CDR2 is YYNGEE. The chain's CDR3 is CASSPRPGQGGEEQYF. The DNA of the CDR3 is TGTGCCAGCAGCCCCAGACCAGGACAGGGGGGAGAAGAGCAGTACTTC.

The chain joins TRBV15 to TRBJ2-5; the match to TRBD1 covers 8 bases. Per the germline V gene, CDR1 is LNHNV and CDR2 is YYDKDF (reference sequence). The CDR3 is made up of 16 amino acids. V was clipped by 1 base and J by 1 base; unmatched bases: 5. CDR3 in amino acids: CATSRGWTGPQETQYF. In DNA, the CDR3 is TGTGCCACCAGCAGAGGGTGGACAGGGCCCCAAGAGACCCAGTACTTC. Full variable domain (remainder filled in from reference TRBV15 and TRBJ2-5): DAMVIQNPRYQVTQFGKPVTLSCSQTLNHNVMYWYQQKSSQAPKLLFHYYDKDFNNEADTPDNFQSRRPNTSFCFLDIRSPGLGDTAMYLCATSRGWTGPQETQYFGPGTRLLVL.